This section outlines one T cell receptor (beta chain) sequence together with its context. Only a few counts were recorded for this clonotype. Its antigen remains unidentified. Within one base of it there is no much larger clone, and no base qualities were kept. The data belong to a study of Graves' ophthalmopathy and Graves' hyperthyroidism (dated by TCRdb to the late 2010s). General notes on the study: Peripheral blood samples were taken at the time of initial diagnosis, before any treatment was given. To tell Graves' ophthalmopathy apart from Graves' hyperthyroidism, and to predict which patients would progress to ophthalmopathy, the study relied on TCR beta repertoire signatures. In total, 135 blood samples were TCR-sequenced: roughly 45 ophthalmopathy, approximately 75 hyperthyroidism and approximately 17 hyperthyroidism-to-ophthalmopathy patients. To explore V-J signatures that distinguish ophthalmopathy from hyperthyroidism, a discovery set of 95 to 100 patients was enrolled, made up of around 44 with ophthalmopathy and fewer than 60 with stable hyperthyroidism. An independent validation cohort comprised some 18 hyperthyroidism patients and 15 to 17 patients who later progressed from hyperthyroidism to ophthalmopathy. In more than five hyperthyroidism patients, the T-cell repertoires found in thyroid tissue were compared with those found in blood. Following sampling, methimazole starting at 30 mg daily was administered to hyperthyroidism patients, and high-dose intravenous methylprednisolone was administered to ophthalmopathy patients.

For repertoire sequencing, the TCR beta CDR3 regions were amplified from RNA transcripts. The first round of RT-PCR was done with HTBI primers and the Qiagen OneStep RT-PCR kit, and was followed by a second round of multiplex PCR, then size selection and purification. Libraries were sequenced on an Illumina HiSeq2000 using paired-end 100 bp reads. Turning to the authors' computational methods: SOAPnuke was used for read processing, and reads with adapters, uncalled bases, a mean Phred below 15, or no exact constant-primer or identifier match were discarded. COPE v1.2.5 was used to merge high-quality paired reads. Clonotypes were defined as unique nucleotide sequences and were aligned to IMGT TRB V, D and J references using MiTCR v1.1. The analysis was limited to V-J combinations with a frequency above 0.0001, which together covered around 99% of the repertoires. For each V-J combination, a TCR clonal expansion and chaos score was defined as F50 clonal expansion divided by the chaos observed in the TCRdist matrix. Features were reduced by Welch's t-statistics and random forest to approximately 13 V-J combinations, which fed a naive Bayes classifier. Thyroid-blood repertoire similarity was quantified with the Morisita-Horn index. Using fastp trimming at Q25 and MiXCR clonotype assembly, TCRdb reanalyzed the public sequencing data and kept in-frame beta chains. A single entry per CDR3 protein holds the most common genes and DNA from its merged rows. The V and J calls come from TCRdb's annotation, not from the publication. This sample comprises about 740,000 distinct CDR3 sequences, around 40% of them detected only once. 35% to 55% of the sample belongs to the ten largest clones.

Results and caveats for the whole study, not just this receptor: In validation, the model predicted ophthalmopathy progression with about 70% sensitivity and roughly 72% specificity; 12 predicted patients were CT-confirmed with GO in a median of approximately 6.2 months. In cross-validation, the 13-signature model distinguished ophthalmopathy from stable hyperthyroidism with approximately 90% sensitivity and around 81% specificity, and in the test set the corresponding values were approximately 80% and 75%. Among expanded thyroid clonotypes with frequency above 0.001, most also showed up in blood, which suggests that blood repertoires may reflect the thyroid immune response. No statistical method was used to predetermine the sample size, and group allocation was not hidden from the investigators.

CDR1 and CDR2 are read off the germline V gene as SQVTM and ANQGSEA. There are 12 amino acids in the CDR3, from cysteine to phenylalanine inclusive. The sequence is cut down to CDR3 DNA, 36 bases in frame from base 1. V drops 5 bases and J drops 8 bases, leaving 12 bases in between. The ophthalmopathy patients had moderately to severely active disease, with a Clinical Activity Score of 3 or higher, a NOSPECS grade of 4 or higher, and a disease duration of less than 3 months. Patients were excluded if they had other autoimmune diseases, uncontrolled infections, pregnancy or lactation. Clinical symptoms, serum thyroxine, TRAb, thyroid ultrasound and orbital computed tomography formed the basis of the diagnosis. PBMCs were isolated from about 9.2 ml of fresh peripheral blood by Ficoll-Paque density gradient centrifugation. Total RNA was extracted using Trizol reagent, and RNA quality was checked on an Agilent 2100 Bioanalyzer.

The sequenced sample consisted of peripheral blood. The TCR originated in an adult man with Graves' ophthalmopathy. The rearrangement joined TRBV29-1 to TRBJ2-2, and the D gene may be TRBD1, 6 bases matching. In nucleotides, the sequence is TGCAGCGTTAAACAGGGAACGGGGGAGCTGTTTTTT. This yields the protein CSVKQGTGELFF.